This section outlines one TCR beta chain sequence together with its context. Antigen: not known. These data originate in a study of vaccination effects on CD4 cells after COVID-19. The study, taken as a whole, reports: Clones of infection and vaccine origin contracted markedly late after vaccination.

This CDR3 has 15 residues. Germline V CDR1 and CDR2: LNHDA, SQIVND (reference sequence). Unmatched junction bases numbered 6, after V lost 5 bases and J lost 4 bases. Sequencing followed a ViraFEST assay step that expanded antigen-specific CD4+ T cells with viral peptide pools. Researchers isolated CD4+ T cells once roughly ten days of culture had elapsed. Participants were vaccinated with two doses of either the BNT162b2 or mRNA-1273 vaccine. People in the vaccine group had not been infected with SARS-CoV-2 before, and their nucleocapsid antibodies were negative. Half-medium changes using IL-2 medium occurred on days 3 and 7. TCRdb's copy holds only in-frame clones and misses some; the assay was immunoSEQ multiplex PCR. The sample has 50,000 to 65,000 clones; around three quarters are singletons.

The sample consisted of CD4+ T cells from PBMCs cultured with HCoV-229E spike peptides, taken after COVID-19 vaccination. The receptor was isolated from a human donor who received a COVID-19 vaccine. V is TRBV19 and J is TRBJ2-5; 11 positions match TRBD2. DNA of the CDR3: TGTGCCAGTAGTGATGTAGCGGGGGGGTTAGAGACCCAGTACTTC. This codes for CASSDVAGGLETQYF.